The following is a TCR beta chain sequence with its context. No antigen is known for it. No qualities accompany the bases; no much larger clone lies one base away. The record originates from a study of cytomegalovirus exposure and HLA in healthy donors (dated by TCRdb to about 2017). As for the study more broadly: In an earlier analysis of approximately 500 of the donors, under 300 Gb of sequence data and 117 million unique TCR beta sequences from some 170 million T cells were reported. The genetic ancestry cluster associated with self-reported Caucasian donors included about 84% of the 398 genotyped donors. Besides the first cohort of 550 to 750 subjects, a separate validation cohort made up of 120 or so different subjects was used. Both class I and class II loci were covered by HLA typing, at four-digit resolution. Typing coverage varied by locus: roughly 620-640 donors for A, B, C, DRB1 and DQB1; 522 for DQA1; approximately 610 for DPA1; fewer than 480 for DPB1. In the later analysis, no new phenotypic data were used to find candidate immune exposures; instead, reliance was placed on TCR beta sequences and their occurrence across donors. A later analysis re-examined previously published TCR beta repertoires from hundreds of donors and added high-resolution HLA genotyping to investigate patterns of TCR occurrence. Alongside the repertoire data, information on donor age, sex, ethnicity and CMV serostatus was compiled. The study was designed to test whether signatures of past pathogen exposure could be identified by cataloging public T cell receptors. The T cell repertoires of under 700 subjects were profiled by immunosequencing and related to cytomegalovirus serostatus. Roughly 300 gigabases of sequencing data and about 92 million unique TCR sequences made up an early release that covered fewer than 650 HLA-typed donors. Every repertoire in the discovery cohort had been generated on one and the same sequencing platform. Among some 410 genotyped donors of the cohort, an average of around 240,000 unique TCR beta nucleotide sequences were sequenced per donor, roughly a sixth of them non-productive. In a later genetic analysis, genome-wide SNP genotypes for about 65% of the roughly 700 donors were used, and that subset was treated as a discovery cohort. An earlier analysis of approximately 630 of the donors applied high-throughput TCR beta sequencing to assess whether each TCR beta V gene segment acted as functional or pseudogenic. Several DR-DQ haplotypes were treated as single units for association and clustering because of strong linkage in the cohort. To predict cytomegalovirus infection status, the study brought together high-throughput TCR immunosequencing, statistical association of individual TCRs with disease status, and machine learning. Summary of the overall study and its limitations: CMV serostatus was the only immune exposure information available for the cohort. The authors suggested that the approach could potentially be generalized to other disease states and immunological phenotypes. In a later genetic analysis, fewer N-insertions in productive TCRs were reported among donors in an Asian-associated ancestry cluster than the approximately 670-donor mean. A cluster of highly shared sequence variants was judged likely to represent a technical artifact of the sequencing pipeline. A further reported finding was that TCR beta sequences accurately predicted the HLA-A and HLA-B alleles for most subjects in the first cohort. According to a later analysis, parvovirus B19, influenza, CMV and Epstein-Barr virus appeared linked to several top co-occurrence clusters. Only TCR beta chains were sequenced in this cohort, and the absence of alpha or paired-chain data limited detectable features. Sequencing depth was assumed to be roughly uniform across donors in the presence/absence analyses, though that assumption may not hold. Linkage disequilibrium might explain the correlated functional status among segregating V segments, but an unknown experimental factor could not be excluded. The earlier analysis of 587 of the donors excluded approximately 17 rarely observed V segments, including chromosome 9 orphons, because counts were too low. The study gave a list of some 150 TCR beta chains associated with cytomegalovirus. In an earlier analysis of around 600 of the donors, most TCR beta V segments appeared in productive rearrangements about 87% or about 30% of the time, broadly matching IMGT annotations. In a later analysis, TCR association rates were found to vary across HLA loci, with the most associated TCRs seen for DRB1 alleles and the fewest for HLA-C alleles. Cytomegalovirus status was reported to be diagnosed by the classifier with high specificity and sensitivity in both the original and validation cohorts. When HLA alleles, especially DR and DQ, strongly co-occurred, attributing TCR associations to individual alleles was difficult. Because HLA typing was missing for some donors at each locus, association tests included only the typed subset. A later analysis found that most CMV-associated TCR beta chains appeared HLA-restricted, with HLA associations seemingly driven largely by CMV exposure. Specific HLA alleles were associated with 15,000 to 20,000 TCR beta sequences at a false discovery rate of 0.05 in a later analysis. Some IMGT-functional V segments, including TRBV6-2 and TRBV6-3, could not be distinguished by the 87-base-pair reads and were therefore excluded. Across donors, most TCR sequences were observed very rarely, whereas some public TCRs were present in many individuals. A few of the identified cytomegalovirus-associated TCR beta chains were confirmed in vitro to be specific for cytomegalovirus antigens. A later analysis found that HLA-associated TCR beta chains were more clonally expanded and had lower generation probabilities than equally common non-associated chains. In a later genetic analysis, a missense DCLRE1C variant was associated with V-gene and J-gene trimming of TCR beta chains, and the association was replicated in an independent cohort.

The cohort consisted of fewer than 700 healthy bone marrow donors. At the time of sampling, every cohort member was nominally healthy, though immune exposures that went unrecorded were likely present. The donor was CMV seropositive and was included in the group of 300 or so seropositive cohort members. Each donor provided a peripheral blood sample, and peripheral blood mononuclear cells were used for TCR beta sequencing. Genomic DNA extraction from the blood cell samples was performed with the Qiagen DNeasy Blood Extraction Kit. Preparation of the library involved the immunoSEQ multiplex PCR assay. A mixture of 60 forward primers for TCR Vbeta segments and 13 reverse primers for TCR Jbeta segments was used in the multiplex PCR. Amplification of the CDR3 region of rearranged TCR beta genes was performed with a multiplex PCR assay on genomic DNA. On the Illumina HiSeq System, the amplified TCR beta libraries were sequenced as 87-base-pair reads. Processing in the source paper ran as follows. A later analysis counted tens of millions of unique TCR beta chains across the 666 repertoires, and 10 million to 12 million of these chains were shared by at least two donors. To remove PCR and sequencing errors, raw reads were error-corrected and collapsed into unique sequences using a nearest-neighbor algorithm that merged closely related sequences. To assign V, D and J gene segments, CDR3 sequences were aligned to IMGT reference sequences. For a sequence to be retained, a match of at least six nucleotides was required to both a V gene segment and a J gene segment. A rearrangement counted as productive if the CDR3 had no stop codons and remained in frame with V and J, and every other rearrangement counted as non-productive. CDR3 was defined according to IMGT convention as the region running from the second conserved V-encoded cysteine to the conserved J-encoded phenylalanine. Sequences without an unambiguous match to a single V gene segment were excluded from the earlier analysis of several hundred of the donors. An earlier analysis of approximately 590 of the donors classified V segments as functional when productive rearrangements were above 56.7% and as segregating when the standard deviation between donors was above 5%. A statistical classification framework was built for diagnosing cytomegalovirus status from the catalog of TCR beta chain sequences. In a later analysis, V and J genes were assigned by comparing TCR nucleotide sequences against IMGT/GENE-DB human TR gene sequences. A later analysis assigned CDR3 sequences and most-parsimonious VDJ recombination scenarios with the TCRdist pipeline. In a later analysis, each TCR beta chain was defined by its CDR3 amino acid sequence together with its V-gene family, and reads without a unique V-gene family were excluded. As a way to deal with suspected cross-contamination and a sequencing artifact, a later analysis dropped more than 500 nucleotide sequences that were highly shared and had low generation probability. In a later analysis, a clonal expansion index for each public chain was calculated from normalized within-repertoire ranks of inferred template counts. In a later analysis, generation probabilities were computed with a VDJ recombination model fitted to out-of-frame rearrangements, and the resulting probabilities were checked against IGoR. A later analysis scored TCR-TCR, TCR-HLA and TCR-CMV co-occurrence with hypergeometric tests, applying a repertoire-size bias correction to TCR pairs. False discovery rates were estimated in a later analysis by permuting HLA or CMV assignments 20 times. A later analysis grouped co-occurring TCRs with DBSCAN, adding TCRdist sequence similarity when clustering within HLA-allele-positive subsets. Repertoires with fewer than 30,000 or more than 120,000 public chains, plus five repertoires with anomalous nucleotide sharing, were excluded from co-occurrence clustering. Held by TCRdb, this immuneACCESS table contains in-frame sequences only and omits some clones. Under half of the omission traces to an unresolved V gene where checked; the cause of the rest is unknown. Clonal size and the V and J genes are those of that table, whereas D and trimming came from the DNA. In this sample the table shows some 120,000 clones, 65% to 90% of which occur a single time. 10% to 12% of the sample comes from the top ten.

From a lookup of the germline V gene (reference sequence), CDR1 and CDR2 are MNHEY and SMNVEV. V is pruned by 4 bases and J by 12 bases, leaving 9 bases of the junction without a gene match. Spanning cysteine to phenylalanine, the CDR3 consists of 13 amino acids. Only the CDR3 region is kept as DNA, spanning 39 bases read in frame from base 1. Here the chain combines TRBV27 and TRBJ2-1; TRBD1 aligns with 7 central bases. This clonotype was sampled from a male donor in good health and CMV-seropositive. Material: PBMCs. In nucleotides, the sequence is TGTGCCAGCAGTTCCAGACAGGGATGGCGGCAGTTCTTC. This encodes CASSSRQGWRQFF.